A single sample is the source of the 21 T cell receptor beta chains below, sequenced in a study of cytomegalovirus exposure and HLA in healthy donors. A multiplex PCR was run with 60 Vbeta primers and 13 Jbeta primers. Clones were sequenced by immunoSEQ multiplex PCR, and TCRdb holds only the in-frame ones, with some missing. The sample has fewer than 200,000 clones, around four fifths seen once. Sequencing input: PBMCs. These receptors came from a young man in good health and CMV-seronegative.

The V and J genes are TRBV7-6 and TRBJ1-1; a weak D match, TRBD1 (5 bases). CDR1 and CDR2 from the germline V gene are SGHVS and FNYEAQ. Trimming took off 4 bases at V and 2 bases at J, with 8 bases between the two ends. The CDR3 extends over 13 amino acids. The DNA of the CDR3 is TGTGCCAGCAGCTCCCAGGGAAACACTGAAGCTTTCTTT. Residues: CASSSQGNTEAFF.

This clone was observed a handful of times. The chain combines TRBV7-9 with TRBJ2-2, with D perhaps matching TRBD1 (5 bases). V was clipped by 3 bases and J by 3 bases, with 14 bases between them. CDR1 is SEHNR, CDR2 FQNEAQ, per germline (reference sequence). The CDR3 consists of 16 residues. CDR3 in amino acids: CASSFGAQEHTGELFF. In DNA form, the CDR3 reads TGTGCCAGCAGCTTCGGCGCACAGGAGCACACCGGGGAGCTGTTTTTT.

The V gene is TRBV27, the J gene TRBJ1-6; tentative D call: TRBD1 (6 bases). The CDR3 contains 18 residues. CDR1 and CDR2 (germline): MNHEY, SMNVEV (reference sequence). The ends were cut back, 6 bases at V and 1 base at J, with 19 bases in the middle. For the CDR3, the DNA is TGTGCCAGCAGGACCACTGCCAGGGGAGGGTCCTATAATTCACCCCTCCACTTT. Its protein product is CASRTTARGGSYNSPLHF.

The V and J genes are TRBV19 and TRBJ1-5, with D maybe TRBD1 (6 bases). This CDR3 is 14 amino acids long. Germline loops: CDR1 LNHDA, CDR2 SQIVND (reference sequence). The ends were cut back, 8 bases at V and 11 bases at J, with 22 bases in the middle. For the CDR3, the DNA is TGTGCCAGTGGAAACCCAGGACAGTTCATGACCCAGCATTTT. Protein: CASGNPGQFMTQHF.

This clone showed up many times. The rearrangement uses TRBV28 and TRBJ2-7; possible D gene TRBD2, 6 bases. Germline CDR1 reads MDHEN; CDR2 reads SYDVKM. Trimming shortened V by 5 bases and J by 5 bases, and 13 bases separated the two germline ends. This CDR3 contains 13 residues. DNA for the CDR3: TGTGCCAGCAGTAGCCCGGGACTCCACGAGCAGTACTTC. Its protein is CASSSPGLHEQYF.

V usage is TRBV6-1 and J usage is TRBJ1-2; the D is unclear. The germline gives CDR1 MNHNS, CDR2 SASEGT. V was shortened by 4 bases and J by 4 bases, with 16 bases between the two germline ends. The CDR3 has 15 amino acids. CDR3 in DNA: TGTGCCAGCAGTGTATACGTCGGGGTCTCCTATGGCTACACCTTC. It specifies CASSVYVGVSYGYTF.

Here the CDR3 DNA reads TGCGCCAGCAGCTTGGCCGGGACACTGTCCTACGAGCAGTACTTC. It translates to CASSLAGTLSYEQYF. The rearrangement links TRBV5-1 to TRBJ2-7; possible D gene TRBD1, 6 bases. V was clipped by 0 bases and J by 1 base, with 11 bases between them. The CDR3 length is 15 residues. CDR1 and CDR2 (germline): SGHRS, YFSETQ.

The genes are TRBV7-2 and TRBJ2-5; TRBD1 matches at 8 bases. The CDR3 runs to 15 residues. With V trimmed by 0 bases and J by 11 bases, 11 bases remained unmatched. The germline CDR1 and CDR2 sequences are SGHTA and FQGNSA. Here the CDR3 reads CASSLAGDRGSEQYF. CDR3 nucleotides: TGTGCCAGCAGCTTAGCGGGCGACAGGGGCTCTGAGCAGTACTTC.

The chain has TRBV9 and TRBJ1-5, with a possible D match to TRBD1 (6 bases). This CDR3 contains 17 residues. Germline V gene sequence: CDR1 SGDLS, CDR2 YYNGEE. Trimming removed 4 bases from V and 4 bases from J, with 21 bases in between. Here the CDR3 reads CASSPGTERGFNQPQHF. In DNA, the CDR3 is TGTGCCAGCAGCCCAGGGACGGAAAGGGGGTTTAATCAGCCCCAGCATTTT.

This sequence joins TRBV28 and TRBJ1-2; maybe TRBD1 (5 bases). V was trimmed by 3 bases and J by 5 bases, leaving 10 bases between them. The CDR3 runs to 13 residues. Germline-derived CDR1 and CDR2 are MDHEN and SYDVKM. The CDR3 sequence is CASSLVAGYGYTF. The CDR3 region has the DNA TGTGCCAGCAGTTTGGTGGCAGGGTATGGCTACACCTTC.

This CDR3 is CASKGTSGYNEQFF. CDR3 in DNA: TGTGCCAGCAAAGGGACTAGCGGTTACAATGAGCAGTTCTTC. The chain has TRBV2 and TRBJ2-1, with 11 bases that match TRBD2. Germline CDR1 is SNHLY and CDR2 is FYNNEI. V was clipped by 7 bases and J by 4 bases; unmatched bases: 3. The CDR3 extends over 14 amino acids.

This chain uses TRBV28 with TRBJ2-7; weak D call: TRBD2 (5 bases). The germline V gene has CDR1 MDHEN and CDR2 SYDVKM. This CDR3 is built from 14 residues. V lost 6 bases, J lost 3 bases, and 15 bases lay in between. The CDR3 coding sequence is TGTGCCAGCAGCGCGGATCGGGATATCTACGAGCAGTACTTC. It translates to CASSADRDIYEQYF.

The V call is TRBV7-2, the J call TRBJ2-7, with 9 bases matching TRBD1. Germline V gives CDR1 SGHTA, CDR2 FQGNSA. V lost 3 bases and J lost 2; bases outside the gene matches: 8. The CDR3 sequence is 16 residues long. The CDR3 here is CASSLDRDRVTYEQYF. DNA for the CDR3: TGTGCCAGCAGCTTGGACCGGGACAGGGTGACCTACGAGCAGTACTTC.

DNA of the CDR3: TGTGCCAGCAGTTACCCCGGGGAATCACCCCTCCACTTT. Its protein is CASSYPGESPLHF. The chain combines TRBV6-6 with TRBJ1-6; D not certain. Germline CDR1 reads MNHNY; CDR2 reads SVGAGI (reference sequence). V was shortened by 2 bases and J by 10 bases, with 9 bases between the two germline ends. This CDR3 has 13 residues.

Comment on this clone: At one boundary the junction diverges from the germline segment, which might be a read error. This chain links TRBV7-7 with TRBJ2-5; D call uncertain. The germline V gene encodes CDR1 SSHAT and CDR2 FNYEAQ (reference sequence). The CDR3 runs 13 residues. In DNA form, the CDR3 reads TGTGCTAGCAGCTTAGACTTCCAAGAGACCCAGTACTTC. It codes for CASSLDFQETQYF.

CDR3: CASSGTAFEKLFF. The CDR3 nucleotides are TGTGCCAGCTCAGGGACAGCCTTCGAAAAACTGTTTTTT. J is TRBJ1-4 and V is TRBV18, with 7 bases that match TRBD1. The CDR3 is 13 residues long. CDR1 and CDR2 (germline): KGHSH, LQKENI. Trimming cost V 5 bases and J 8 bases; bases outside gene matches: 5.

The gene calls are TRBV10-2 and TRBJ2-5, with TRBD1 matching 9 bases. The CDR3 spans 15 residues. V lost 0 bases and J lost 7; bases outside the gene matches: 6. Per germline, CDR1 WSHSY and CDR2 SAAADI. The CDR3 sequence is CASSESGTGSSTQYF. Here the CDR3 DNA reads TGCGCCAGCAGTGAGTCAGGGACAGGGTCTTCGACCCAGTACTTC.

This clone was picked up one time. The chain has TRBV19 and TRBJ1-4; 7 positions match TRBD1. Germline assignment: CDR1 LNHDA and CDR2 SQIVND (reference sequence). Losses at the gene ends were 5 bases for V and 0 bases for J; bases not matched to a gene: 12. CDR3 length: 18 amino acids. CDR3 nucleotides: TGTGCCAGTAGTGCCCCGGGACAGAGGATTGCAACTAATGAAAAACTGTTTTTT. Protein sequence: CASSAPGQRIATNEKLFF.

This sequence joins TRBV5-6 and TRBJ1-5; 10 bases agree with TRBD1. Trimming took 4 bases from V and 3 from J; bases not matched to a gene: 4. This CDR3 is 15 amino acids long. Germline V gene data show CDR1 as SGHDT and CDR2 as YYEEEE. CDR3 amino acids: CASSHGQGVNQPQHF. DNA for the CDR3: TGTGCCAGCAGCCATGGACAGGGGGTCAATCAGCCCCAGCATTTT.

CDR3 region: CASSLGLADSTDTQYF. The CDR3 DNA sequence: TGTGCCAGCAGCTTAGGTCTAGCGGATAGCACAGATACGCAGTATTTT. The rearrangement joins TRBV7-9 to TRBJ2-3; 7 positions agree with TRBD2. CDR1 and CDR2 from the germline V gene are SEHNR and FQNEAQ (reference sequence). This CDR3 comprises 16 residues. The V and J ends lost 1 base and 0 bases, in that order; junction bases with no gene match: 4.

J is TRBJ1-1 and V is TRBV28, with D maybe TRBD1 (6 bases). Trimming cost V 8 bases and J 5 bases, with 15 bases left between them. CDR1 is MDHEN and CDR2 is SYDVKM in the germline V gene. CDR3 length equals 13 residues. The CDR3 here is CASYEAQGTEAFF. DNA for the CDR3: TGTGCCAGCTACGAGGCCCAGGGGACTGAAGCTTTCTTT. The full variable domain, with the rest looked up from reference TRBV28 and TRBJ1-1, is DVKVTQSSRYLVKRTGEKVFLECVQDMDHENMFWYRQDPGLGLRLIYFSYDVKMKEKGDIPEGYSVSREKKERFSLILESASTNQTSMYLCASYEAQGTEAFFGQGTRLTVV.